These 28 T cell receptor beta chains were sequenced from one sample in a study of beta chain features in type 1 diabetes. Study-wide results and limits: Shortening that was moderate but significant affected the TCRB CDR3s of Type 1 diabetes patients in all four CD4+ subsets.

Their target antigens are unknown. cDNA synthesis used the whole RNA isolate, giving expressed TCRB sequences. TCRdb's copy holds only in-frame clones and misses some; the assay was immunoSEQ multiplex PCR. The sample lists hundreds of thousands of clones, over 12% occurring once. The sample taken for sequencing was naive CD4+ T cells from blood. These receptors originate from a man younger than 35 with type 1 diabetes.

This chain connects TRBV6-5 to TRBJ1-2; D possibly corresponds to TRBD1 (6 bases). The V gene's germline CDR1 is MNHEY and CDR2 SVGAGI. The CDR3 has 15 residues. Trimming left V 7 bases short and J 1 base short, with 16 bases between. Here the CDR3 reads CASTRDNPSNYGYTF. DNA for the CDR3: TGTGCCAGCACCAGGGACAACCCAAGTAACTATGGCTACACCTTC.

The chain is built from TRBV2 and TRBJ2-7; D gene unclear. Trimming took 6 bases from V and 4 from J, leaving 7 bases between them. Looked up from germline, CDR1 is SNHLY and CDR2 is FYNNEI. The CDR3 extends over 11 amino acids. The CDR3 DNA is TGTGCCAGCAGGGAATTATACGAGCAGTACTTC. Protein: CASRELYEQYF.

The chain couples TRBV7-6 to TRBJ2-7; 11 bases align to TRBD1. V trimming: 5 bases; J trimming: 3 bases; junction bases outside the gene matches: 6. The CDR3 spans 15 residues. Germline CDR1 SGHVS, CDR2 FNYEAQ. This chain's CDR3 is CASSPGQGAFYEQYF. The DNA of the CDR3 is TGTGCCAGCAGCCCCGGACAGGGGGCTTTCTACGAGCAGTACTTC.

The chain has TRBV9 and TRBJ2-5; D is perhaps TRBD2 (6 bases). Matching the DNA end better, TRBJ2-7 makes the J call doubtful. Germline CDR1 SGDLS, CDR2 YYNGEE. CDR3 length: 16 amino acids. The CDR3 loop reads CASSVATGGSAYEQYF. The CDR3 DNA reads TGTGCCAGCAGCGTAGCTACTGGGGGGTCGGCCTACGAGCAGTACTTC.

This rearrangement joins TRBV2 to TRBJ1-2; no reliable D call. This CDR3 has 11 amino acids. Trimming pared 6 bases from V and 4 bases from J, leaving 6 bases between. Germline CDR1 is SNHLY and CDR2 is FYNNEI. The CDR3 bases are TGTGCCAGCAGCCCCACCTATGGCTACACCTTC. It encodes CASSPTYGYTF.

The genes are TRBV11-2 and TRBJ2-3; the D is unclear. The CDR3 contains 19 residues. Germline V gene data show CDR1 as SGHAT and CDR2 as FQNNGV. With 5 bases removed from V and 2 bases from J, the gap between germline ends came to 26 bases. The CDR3: CASSPLGPRAGEYTDTQYF. The CDR3 nucleotides read TGTGCCAGCAGCCCACTCGGCCCCCGGGCAGGCGAGTACACAGATACGCAGTATTTT. Based on the CDR3 plus reference TRBV11-2 and TRBJ2-3, the full variable domain is EAGVAQSPRYKIIEKRQSVAFWCNPISGHATLYWYQQILGQGPKLLIQFQNNGVVDDSQLPKDRFSAERLKGVDSTLKIQPAKLEDSAVYLCASSPLGPRAGEYTDTQYFGPGTRLTVL.

This chain joins TRBV28 and TRBJ1-1; 9 positions agree with TRBD1. V shed 8 bases, J shed 0 bases, and the junction held 4 bases outside the gene matches. The germline gives CDR1 MDHEN, CDR2 SYDVKM. The CDR3 extends over 14 amino acids. For the CDR3, the DNA is TGTGCCAGCCCCGGGACAGGGATGAACACTGAAGCTTTCTTT. Encoded protein: CASPGTGMNTEAFF.

This clone was counted only a few times. The J gene is TRBJ1-3, the V gene TRBV2; D is undetermined. Germline V CDR1 and CDR2: SNHLY, FYNNEI. The CDR3 runs to 14 residues. Trimming took off 3 bases at V and 1 base at J, with 7 bases between the two ends. DNA for the CDR3: TGTGCCAGCAGTGATATGGGTTCTGGAAACACCATATATTTT. Translated, it gives CASSDMGSGNTIYF.

A few counts support this clone. The genes are TRBV29-1 and TRBJ1-5; no definite D call. CDR3 length: 15 residues. Trimming removed 5 bases at V and 2 bases at J, with 16 bases between. Germline CDR1 is SQVTM and CDR2 is ANQGSEA. CDR3 DNA: TGCAGCGTTCAGGTCGAGGGATATGGCAATCAGCCCCAGCATTTT. Its protein product is CSVQVEGYGNQPQHF.

A few counts support this clone. The CDR3 loop reads CASSLSYTGELFF. CDR3 bases: TGTGCCAGCAGTTTGAGCTACACCGGGGAGCTGTTTTTT. The chain carries TRBV28 and TRBJ2-2; D is unresolved. Germline loops: CDR1 MDHEN, CDR2 SYDVKM. The germline V and J ends were trimmed by 3 bases and 3 bases, with 5 bases remaining between them. The CDR3 extends over 13 amino acids. Full variable domain (rest looked up from reference TRBV28 and TRBJ2-2): DVKVTQSSRYLVKRTGEKVFLECVQDMDHENMFWYRQDPGLGLRLIYFSYDVKMKEKGDIPEGYSVSREKKERFSLILESASTNQTSMYLCASSLSYTGELFFGEGSRLTVL.

The chain joins TRBV27 to TRBJ1-5; D unclear. This CDR3 spans 15 amino acids. Germline lookup yields CDR1 MNHEY and CDR2 SMNVEV (reference sequence). Deletions cut 4 bases from V and 8 bases from J, with 18 bases between. The CDR3 is CASSSQSSGWEPQHF. The CDR3 coding sequence is TGTGCCAGCAGTTCCCAATCCTCAGGTTGGGAGCCCCAGCATTTT.

The V call is TRBV30, the J call TRBJ2-6; D gene unclear. V lost 7 bases and J lost 3, with 7 bases in between. The CDR3 spans 12 residues. Germline assignment: CDR1 GTSNPN and CDR2 SVGIG (reference sequence). The CDR3 bases are TGTGCCTTGGCAGGTGGGGCCAACGTCCTGACTTTC. Its protein product is CALAGGANVLTF. The whole variable domain, filled in from reference TRBV30 and TRBJ2-6, reads SQTIHQWPATLVQPVGSPLSLECTVEGTSNPNLYWYRQAAGRGLQLLFYSVGIGQISSEVPQNLSASRPQDRQFILSSKKLLLSDSGFYLCALAGGANVLTFGAGSRLTVL.

This clone was seen a few times. This chain joins TRBV23-1 and TRBJ2-5, with 7 positions matching TRBD2. TRBV23-1 falls under the ORF class, with uncertain function. Trimming took 8 bases from V and 3 from J; bases not matched to a gene: 18. The CDR3 is 17 residues long. CDR3 in DNA: TGCGCCAGCCCTCGCAAGGGGCGGGAGAGGGTAGAAGAGACCCAGTACTTC. Protein product: CASPRKGRERVEETQYF.

This sequence joins TRBV9 and TRBJ2-1, with D maybe TRBD2 (6 bases). Germline V lookup: CDR1 SGDLS, CDR2 YYNGEE. Between the trimmed V and J ends, which lost 3 bases and 8 bases, there was a span of 18 bases. The CDR3 is 15 residues long. The CDR3 sequence is CASSGLGLISYEQFF. CDR3 DNA sequence: TGTGCCAGCAGCGGATTGGGACTTATCTCATATGAGCAGTTCTTC.

The rearrangement joins TRBV7-2 to TRBJ2-5; tentative D call: TRBD2 (6 bases). V was clipped by 2 bases and J by 0 bases, with 10 bases between them. Germline V gene sequence: CDR1 SGHTA, CDR2 FQGNSA. This CDR3 is 15 amino acids long. CDR3 DNA sequence: TGTGCCAGCAGCTTACAGGCGGGGTACCAAGAGACCCAGTACTTC. As protein: CASSLQAGYQETQYF.

V usage is TRBV5-1 and J usage is TRBJ1-1; no clear D gene. Germline CDR1 SGHRS, CDR2 YFSETQ. This CDR3 comprises 13 residues. V lost 1 base and J lost 2, with 6 bases in between. CDR3: CASSLLGNTEAFF. CDR3 nucleotide sequence: TGCGCCAGCAGCTTGTTGGGTAACACTGAAGCTTTCTTT.

In this sample, this clone turned up a few times. The chain has TRBV30 and TRBJ2-4, with D perhaps TRBD1 (5 bases). CDR3 length equals 13 residues. Trimming left V 0 bases short and J 10 bases short, with 13 bases between. Germline V CDR1 and CDR2: GTSNPN, SVGIG (reference sequence). CDR3 amino acids: CAWSVSLQAIQYF. CDR3 nucleotide sequence: TGTGCCTGGAGTGTATCGTTACAGGCTATTCAGTACTTC. Together with reference TRBV30 and TRBJ2-4, the CDR3 gives the full variable domain: SQTIHQWPATLVQPVGSPLSLECTVEGTSNPNLYWYRQAAGRGLQLLFYSVGIGQISSEVPQNLSASRPQDRQFILSSKKLLLSDSGFYLCAWSVSLQAIQYFGAGTRLSVL.

This clone was detected only a few times. The chain links TRBV30 to TRBJ2-7; TRBD2 matches 8 bases. This CDR3 comprises 16 residues. CDR1 and CDR2 (germline): GTSNPN, SVGIG (reference sequence). J was trimmed by 0 bases and V by 2 bases; bases with no gene match: 9. DNA for the CDR3: TGTGCCTGGAGTACGCCGGGACTAGGCCTCTCCTACGAGCAGTACTTC. Protein: CAWSTPGLGLSYEQYF.

The rearrangement links TRBV5-1 to TRBJ2-5, with TRBD2 matching over 7 bases. V dropped 5 bases and J dropped 1; count of bases not matched to a gene: 2. The germline gives CDR1 SGHRS, CDR2 YFSETQ. There are 13 residues in the CDR3. CDR3 amino acids: CASSTGGQETQYF. DNA of the CDR3: TGCGCCAGCAGTACGGGGGGCCAAGAGACCCAGTACTTC.

J is TRBJ2-7 and V is TRBV21-1. TRBV21-1 is a documented pseudogene. The CDR3 consists of 14 residues. CDR3 nucleotides: TGTGCCAGCAGCAAAGGGGCAGGGAGCTACGAGCAGTACTTC. Translating it yields CASSKGAGSYEQYF.

The chain recombines TRBV30 with TRBJ2-7; the D is unclear. Per the germline V gene, CDR1 is GTSNPN and CDR2 is SVGIG (reference sequence). The V gene lost 0 bases and the J gene lost 9 bases, with 12 bases spanning the gap. This CDR3 has 12 amino acids. The CDR3 reads CAWSVLVGRQYF. CDR3 in DNA: TGTGCCTGGAGTGTTTTAGTAGGTCGGCAGTACTTC. Full variable domain (rest looked up from reference TRBV30 and TRBJ2-7): SQTIHQWPATLVQPVGSPLSLECTVEGTSNPNLYWYRQAAGRGLQLLFYSVGIGQISSEVPQNLSASRPQDRQFILSSKKLLLSDSGFYLCAWSVLVGRQYFGPGTRLTVT.

This clone was observed a few times. The CDR3 region has the DNA TGTGCCAGCAGCCCCACAGGGGTGGACTATGGCTACACCTTC. It is translated as CASSPTGVDYGYTF. The chain uses TRBV14 and TRBJ1-2, with 7 bases identical to TRBD1. The CDR3 runs to 14 residues. Trimming took 4 bases from V and 3 from J; bases not matched to a gene: 5. Germline-derived CDR1 and CDR2 are SGHDN and FVKESK. The full variable domain, in which reference TRBV14 and TRBJ1-2 provide the parts outside the CDR3, is EAGVTQFPSHSVIEKGQTVTLRCDPISGHDNLYWYRRVMGKEIKFLLHFVKESKQDESGMPNNRFLAERTGGTYSTLKVQPAELEDSGVYFCASSPTGVDYGYTFGSGTRLTVV.

The chain joins TRBV30 to TRBJ1-1, with D possibly TRBD1 on 6 matching bases. V shed 6 bases and J shed 1 base, with 9 bases lying between them. The length of the CDR3 is 12 residues. Per germline, CDR1 GTSNPN and CDR2 SVGIG (reference sequence). The CDR3 DNA follows: TGTGCCTGCCAGACAGGGAACACTGAAGCTTTCTTT. Protein product: CACQTGNTEAFF.

This clone was observed a few times. V and J are TRBV5-1 and TRBJ2-3; possibly TRBD2 for D (6 bases). The CDR3 extends over 13 amino acids. Deletions cut 3 bases from V and 4 bases from J, with 9 bases between. CDR1 is SGHRS, CDR2 YFSETQ, per germline. CDR3 coding DNA: TGCGCCAGCAGCTGGGAGGTCCCAGATACGCAGTATTTT. It yields the protein CASSWEVPDTQYF.

This clone has more than one count but fewer than ten. CDR3 DNA sequence: TGTGCCTGGAGTTATGCGGGAGGGCCTCGCAATGAGCAGTTCTTC. It codes for CAWSYAGGPRNEQFF. The rearrangement joins TRBV30 to TRBJ2-1; 9 bases match TRBD2. Germline lookup yields CDR1 GTSNPN and CDR2 SVGIG (reference sequence). The CDR3 covers 15 residues. V dropped 2 bases and J dropped 6; count of bases not matched to a gene: 8.

The chain recombines TRBV30 with TRBJ2-6, with D perhaps TRBD2 (5 bases). Between the trimmed V and J ends, which lost 2 bases and 2 bases, there was a span of 7 bases. The CDR3 has 14 residues. From germline, CDR1 is GTSNPN and CDR2 SVGIG (reference sequence). The DNA of the CDR3 is TGTGCCTGGAGTTCGCGGGCTGGGGCCAACGTCCTGACTTTC. Translating it yields CAWSSRAGANVLTF.

The chain carries TRBV7-2 and TRBJ1-5; D is possibly TRBD1 (5 bases). Trimming took 5 bases from V and 5 from J, leaving 19 bases between them. Germline assignment: CDR1 SGHTA and CDR2 FQGNSA. CDR3 length equals 16 residues. CDR3: CASSVTGTGNYQPQHF. The CDR3 DNA reads TGTGCCAGCAGCGTTACCGGGACGGGAAACTATCAGCCCCAGCATTTT.

The sample holds a few counts of this clone. The chain combines TRBV19 with TRBJ2-2; maybe TRBD1 (5 bases). This CDR3 has 14 residues. Trimming stripped 7 bases from V and 2 bases from J, with 11 bases between. The V gene's germline CDR1 is LNHDA and CDR2 SQIVND (reference sequence). The chain's CDR3 is CASTRQGNTGELFF. The CDR3, as DNA: TGTGCCAGTACCCGGCAGGGAAACACCGGGGAGCTGTTTTTT.